This T cell receptor beta chain was documented in a study of blood T cells in healthy people across ages. This clonotype occurred many times. Next came a second PCR, run for about 7 to 12 cycles, which used a sample-barcoded 5' primer along with a J-beta primer mix. TCRdb reanalysed the 5' RACE reads using MiXCR and keeps one entry per CDR3 protein. The table shows around 900,000 distinct CDR3 sequences, with 25% to 30% occurring only once. CDR1 and CDR2 (germline): SGHRS, YFSETQ. Trimming stripped 1 base from V and 2 bases from J, with 13 bases between. The CDR3 contains 17 residues. PBMCs were isolated at a quantity of at least 6 million per sample.

Material: blood. This sequence originates from an elderly woman in good health. The V and J genes are TRBV5-1 and TRBJ2-6; a possible D gene is TRBD1 (6 bases). The CDR3 nucleotides are TGCGCCAGCAGCTTGAGTACAGGGTTCCCTGGGGCCAACGTCCTGACTTTC. Residues: CASSLSTGFPGANVLTF.